This T cell receptor (beta chain) was recorded in a study of tumor and adjacent non-tumor tissue in lung cancer (dated by TCRdb to 2017 to 2018). The study in broad terms: Patients with adenocarcinoma (about twelve), squamous cell carcinoma (2) and small cell lung cancer (1) were included in the cohort. Ages among the roughly 15 patients ranged from roughly 31 to 76 years, there were approximately 10 men and 5 women, and disease was at TNM stage I to III. A total of some 130,000,000 productive TCRbeta reads were generated by sequencing, corresponding to an average of around 3.8 million reads per sample. The study compared bulk TCRbeta repertoires from lung tumor tissue and matched distant non-tumor lung tissue of some 15 lung cancer patients. For each patient, one tumor sample and one normal lung sample were taken, giving around 31 paired specimens that underwent TCRbeta CDR3 sequencing.

Remarks on this clonotype: Its antigen remains undetermined. The junction differs from germline at one of its ends, possibly a read error.

RNA was isolated from bulk, unsorted tissue, and RNA quality was assessed with a NanoDrop ND-1000 and an Agilent 2100. The donors were newly diagnosed lung cancer patients admitted for thoracic surgery in China from August to November 2014 who had not received prior chemotherapy. The study excluded patients who had received radiotherapy or chemotherapy before or who had another cancer at the same time. Surgical tissue pieces of about 1-2.3 cm3 were preserved in RNAlater solution and were kept at -80 degrees C until use. The library was produced with multiplex PCR. Reads for this sample came from an Illumina HiSeq 2500. TCRbeta libraries were constructed through three rounds of nested PCR with primers (Table S4) according to protocols modified from ARM-PCR. Before sequencing, PCR products in the 200-500 bp range were cut out of the gel and cleaned up using the QIAquick gel extraction kit. The source study handled its data this way. Trimmomatic was used to clean the reads, FLASH merged the cleaned reads into complete CDR3 sequences, and MiTCR assigned the sequences to V(D)J germline segments. Clonal diversity was calculated as the inverse Simpson's index using VDJtools. A read counted as productive if the sequence was in-frame and lacked a premature stop codon. The public reads were quality trimmed at Q25 with fastp and then assembled into clones with MiXCR by TCRdb, keeping productive beta chains. Every CDR3 protein is listed once, alongside the most common genes and DNA of its rows. The V and J calls were not made by the authors but by TCRdb's processing. In this sample the table shows about 110,000 distinct CDR3 sequences, roughly 73% of which occur a single time. The ten largest clonotypes hold 37% of the sample.

The research as a whole found: TCR diversity was significantly higher in younger patients, and higher tumor TCR diversity was associated with shorter overall and disease-free survival. In normal lung, the top 100 clones accounted for a significantly larger cumulative share of the repertoire than in tumor tissue. The methods do not name the sequencing platform or mention unique molecular identifiers. Because peripheral blood was not sequenced, blood TCRbeta repertoires in the lung cancer patients of the study were not examined. With only approximately 16 patients in the cohort, the authors noted that larger samples and more detailed clinical data are needed. Significantly higher TCR diversity (inverse Simpson) was observed in tumor tissue than in normal lung tissue (roughly 390 vs 170, P = 0.0075, Mann-Whitney U test).

Measured from the cysteine to the phenylalanine, the CDR3 is 17 residues long. The kept DNA is CDR3 alone, 51 bases in frame from the first base. CDR1 is given as MNHNS and CDR2 as SASEGT, both from the germline V gene. Source material: lung tumor tissue. The receptor was derived from a woman aged 55-70 years with non-small cell lung cancer. In this chain, TRBV6-1 is recombined with TRBJ2-6; 9 central nucleotides agree with TRBD1. The CDR3 is CDSSTGQGNSGVNVLTF. The bases are TGTGACAGCAGCACGGGACAGGGCAACTCTGGGGTCAACGTCCTGACTTTC.